These 25 T cell receptor beta chains came from one sample sequenced in a study of T cells in Graves' hyperthyroidism and ophthalmopathy. TCR beta CDR3 sequences were amplified from RNA transcripts. A first-round RT-PCR of the TCR CDR3 used the HTBI primer set. A single record per CDR3 protein comes from TCRdb applying MiXCR to the multiplex PCR reads. This table has hundreds of thousands of distinct CDR3 sequences, approximately 15% appearing once. Sequenced sample: blood. Receptors originate from a woman younger than 45 with Graves' hyperthyroidism.

The chain carries TRBV6-1 and TRBJ1-5, with D uncertain. V was clipped by 7 bases and J by 1 base, with 8 bases between them. Germline assignment: CDR1 MNHNS and CDR2 SASEGT. The CDR3 is 13 amino acids. The CDR3 loop is CASTLSSNQPQHF. The DNA of the CDR3 is TGTGCCAGCACCCTCTCCAGCAATCAGCCCCAGCATTTT.

This clonotype was seen at least ten times. The chain recombines TRBV12-3 or TRBV12-4 with TRBJ2-5, with 10 bases matching TRBD2. Trimming took 3 bases from V and 5 from J; bases not matched to a gene: 9. CDR3 size: 16 residues. The CDR3 here is CASSLGSGRAGETQYF. The CDR3 DNA follows: TGTGCCAGCAGTTTGGGAAGCGGGAGGGCCGGGGAGACCCAGTACTTC.

The J gene is TRBJ2-7, the V gene TRBV6-1, with TRBD1 as a possible D gene (6 bases). V lost 8 bases to trimming and J lost 0 bases, with 14 bases between them. This CDR3 comprises 14 residues. Germline V lookup: CDR1 MNHNS, CDR2 SASEGT. The CDR3 DNA reads as TGTGCCAGCGGTAGCGACAGGCCCTCCTACGAGCAGTACTTC. Translating it yields CASGSDRPSYEQYF.

The table lists this clonotype with many counts. The chain combines TRBV12-3 or TRBV12-4 with TRBJ1-4, with 7 bases lining up with TRBD1. Trimming took 8 bases from V and 5 from J; bases not matched to a gene: 5. The CDR3 has 13 residues. The CDR3: CASGGTDNEKLFF. In DNA form, the CDR3 reads TGTGCCAGCGGCGGGACAGACAATGAAAAACTGTTTTTT.

This clonotype was picked up many times. The J gene is TRBJ2-3, the V gene TRBV20-1; TRBD2 aligns across 8 bases. Germline assignment: CDR1 DFQATT and CDR2 SNEGSKA (reference sequence). The CDR3 extends over 14 amino acids. V lost 7 bases and J lost 6; bases outside the gene matches: 12. As DNA, the CDR3 is TGCAGTGGCGGGGTTGGGACTAGTGAGGATACGCAGTATTTT. The encoded protein is CSGGVGTSEDTQYF.

For this clonotype: One base away lies a much larger clone, so this may be a sequencing read error. The chain employs TRBV24-1 and TRBJ2-1, with a possible D match to TRBD2 (5 bases). There are 14 residues in the CDR3. Germline CDR1 reads KGHDR; CDR2 reads SFDVKD. CDR3 sequence: CSTREGVVYNEQFF. CDR3 nucleotide sequence: TGTTCCACCAGAGAGGGAGTAGTATACAATGAGCAGTTCTTC.

In this sample, this clonotype turned up many times. The V and J genes are TRBV3-1 and TRBJ1-2, with 11 bases matching TRBD1. Germline assignment: CDR1 LGHDT and CDR2 YNNKEL (reference sequence). V was clipped by 7 bases and J by 5 bases; unmatched bases: 9. The length of the CDR3 is 15 residues. CDR3 region: CASNPGTGGGYGYTF. The CDR3 nucleotides read TGTGCCAGCAACCCCGGGACAGGGGGTGGTTATGGCTACACCTTC.

The chain carries TRBV12-3 or TRBV12-4 and TRBJ2-3; 12 bases match TRBD2. This CDR3 is 19 amino acids long. With V trimmed by 3 bases and J by 2 bases, 12 bases remained unmatched. The CDR3 bases are TGTGCCAGCAGTTTGGTTCGCAGAGGACTAGCGGGATTCACAGATACGCAGTATTTT. Its translation: CASSLVRRGLAGFTDTQYF.

The chain combines TRBV20-1 with TRBJ2-7; perhaps TRBD2 as D (5 bases). CDR1 is DFQATT, CDR2 SNEGSKA, per germline (reference sequence). Trimming removed 4 bases at V and 0 bases at J, with 16 bases between. The CDR3 runs to 15 residues. This CDR3 is CSATISERSSYEQYF. The DNA for the CDR3 is TGCAGTGCTACAATCTCGGAGCGGAGCTCCTACGAGCAGTACTTC.

This sequence joins TRBV30 and TRBJ2-7; TRBD2 aligns across 7 bases. Germline values: CDR1 GTSNPN, CDR2 SVGIG (reference sequence). CDR3 size: 15 residues. V dropped 5 bases and J dropped 4; count of bases not matched to a gene: 14. CDR3 in DNA: TGTGCCTGGCGACAAAGGGCTTCGCGGGGGTACGAGCAGTACTTC. It translates to CAWRQRASRGYEQYF. The variable domain in full, with the rest retrieved from reference TRBV30 and TRBJ2-7, is SQTIHQWPATLVQPVGSPLSLECTVEGTSNPNLYWYRQAAGRGLQLLFYSVGIGQISSEVPQNLSASRPQDRQFILSSKKLLLSDSGFYLCAWRQRASRGYEQYFGPGTRLTVT.

The chain has TRBV10-3 and TRBJ1-3; D uncertain. Trimming left V 8 bases short and J 6 bases short, with 14 bases between. From germline, CDR1 is ENHRY and CDR2 SYGVKD. The CDR3 has 13 residues. The CDR3 reads CAIAEYSLNTIYF. The CDR3 DNA is TGTGCCATCGCAGAATATTCTCTAAACACCATATATTTT.

This clonotype has ten or more counts. This chain links TRBV20-1 with TRBJ1-2; no definite D call. Trimming cost V 0 bases and J 5 bases, with 7 bases left between them. From germline, CDR1 is DFQATT and CDR2 SNEGSKA (reference sequence). This CDR3 has 12 residues. The CDR3 DNA sequence: TGCAGTGCTAGAGATTTAGGGTATGGCTACACCTTC. Its translation is CSARDLGYGYTF.

This sequence joins TRBV11-1 and TRBJ2-5, with D perhaps TRBD1 or TRBD2 (6 bases each). This CDR3 is 13 amino acids long. Germline V gene sequence: CDR1 SGHAT, CDR2 FQDESV (reference sequence). V lost 6 bases and J 5 bases, leaving 13 bases between the germline ends. Written as DNA, the CDR3 is TGTGCCAGCAGGCCCCTAGGGGGGGAGACCCAGTACTTC. Translating gives CASRPLGGETQYF.

About this clonotype: The junction shows a germline mismatch at one end, possibly a read error. This sequence joins TRBV27 and TRBJ2-7, with 9 bases aligning to TRBD1. This CDR3 is built from 15 residues. The germline gives CDR1 MNHEY, CDR2 SMNVEV (reference sequence). Here the CDR3 DNA reads TGTGCCGGCAGTTCCCCGGGACAGGGCTTCTACGAGCAGTACTTC. Its protein is CAGSSPGQGFYEQYF.

The gene calls are TRBV11-2 and TRBJ2-6, with D hard to call. The V and J ends lost 5 bases and 6 bases respectively, with 8 bases between them. CDR1 is SGHAT, CDR2 FQNNGV, per germline. The CDR3 is 13 residues long. The CDR3 reads CASSRVEANVLTF. DNA of the CDR3: TGTGCCAGCAGCCGGGTCGAGGCCAACGTCCTGACTTTC.

There are a few counts of this clonotype. This chain connects TRBV7-8 to TRBJ2-1; D uncertain. The V gene lost 2 bases and the J gene lost 4 bases, with 9 bases spanning the gap. CDR1 and CDR2 from the germline V gene are SGHVS and FQNEAQ. The CDR3 loop spans 14 amino acids. CDR3 bases: TGTGCCAGCAGCTTACCCGGACCTTACAATGAGCAGTTCTTC. This codes for CASSLPGPYNEQFF.

This clonotype appeared many times. The CDR3 bases are TGTGCCAGCGGGGCAGGGGGCGGTCGTCGCAATGAGCAGTTCTTC. It encodes CASGAGGGRRNEQFF. This chain links TRBV28 with TRBJ2-1, with 8 bases lining up with TRBD1. Germline V gene data show CDR1 as MDHEN and CDR2 as SYDVKM. V was pared by 8 bases and J by 6 bases, with 12 bases of the junction left unmatched. The CDR3 runs 15 residues.

The J gene is TRBJ1-5, the V gene TRBV12-3 or TRBV12-4, with 9 bases identical to TRBD1. This CDR3 has 14 residues. V was clipped by 3 bases and J by 5 bases; unmatched bases: 2. The CDR3 DNA follows: TGTGCCAGCAGTTTCACAGGGGGCTATCAGCCCCAGCATTTT. Translated, it gives CASSFTGGYQPQHF.

This clonotype was observed a single time. The J gene is TRBJ2-5, the V gene TRBV6-1; D remains ambiguous. CDR1 is MNHNS and CDR2 is SASEGT in the germline V gene. V was pared by 7 bases and J by 3 bases, with 15 bases between. This CDR3 spans 14 amino acids. This CDR3 is CASTPTIREETQYF. The CDR3 coding sequence is TGTGCCAGCACCCCGACGATCCGGGAAGAGACCCAGTACTTC.

This clonotype was observed many times. The CDR3 nucleotides are TGTGCCTGGAACTACAGGGGGATTCGCTACACCTTC. It encodes CAWNYRGIRYTF. V gene TRBV30 combines with J gene TRBJ1-2; TRBD1 matches at 8 bases. The V segment lost 4 bases and the J segment 9 bases; nucleotides outside the gene matches: 7. The length of the CDR3 is 12 residues. CDR1 is GTSNPN and CDR2 is SVGIG in the germline V gene (reference sequence).

As regards this clonotype: A much larger clone sits a single nucleotide away, making a read error possible. Likely a read error: the CDR3 ends without its conserved phenylalanine or tryptophan. This chain links TRBV20-1 with TRBJ1-1; no definite D call. Trimming cost V 0 bases and J 8 bases, with 7 bases left between them. Germline values: CDR1 DFQATT, CDR2 SNEGSKA (reference sequence). This CDR3 contains 11 residues. CDR3 protein: CSARDQVEAFL. Here the CDR3 DNA reads TGCAGTGCTAGAGATCAAGTAGAAGCTTTCCTT.

This clonotype was found a few times. The chain links TRBV12-3 or TRBV12-4 to TRBJ2-1; D not resolved. Trimming shortened V by 4 bases and J by 2 bases, and 9 bases separated the two germline ends. The CDR3 spans 14 residues. For the CDR3, the DNA is TGTGCCAGCAGTTCACGGCCCGCCTACAATGAGCAGTTCTTC. Translated: CASSSRPAYNEQFF.

V and J are TRBV9 and TRBJ1-3, with TRBD1 identical over 9 bases. The CDR3 loop spans 20 amino acids. Per the germline V gene, CDR1 is SGDLS and CDR2 is YYNGEE. Trimming cost V 3 bases and J 0 bases; bases outside gene matches: 16. CDR3 protein: CASSAPDRGGIRGSGNTIYF. The CDR3 region has the DNA TGTGCCAGCAGCGCCCCGGACAGGGGAGGAATAAGGGGCTCTGGAAACACCATATATTTT.

This clonotype was recorded at least ten times. The chain joins TRBV12-3 or TRBV12-4 to TRBJ1-5; no clear D gene. The V and J ends lost 6 bases and 4 bases respectively, with 13 bases between them. This CDR3 is built from 14 residues. The CDR3 DNA reads TGTGCCAGCAGAATCACTTCGGGTAATCAGCCCCAGCATTTT. This encodes CASRITSGNQPQHF.

In its sample, this clonotype was seen many times. The chain joins TRBV7-8 to TRBJ2-5, with a tentative D call TRBD1 (6 bases). The CDR3 is 14 residues long. V was cut by 8 bases and J by 5 bases, with 18 bases left in between. Germline loops: CDR1 SGHVS, CDR2 FQNEAQ. The CDR3, as DNA: TGTGCCAGCTCAATGGGGGCGACGGTGGAGACCCAGTACTTC. Protein sequence: CASSMGATVETQYF. The variable domain in full, completed from reference TRBV7-8 and TRBJ2-5, reads GAGVSQSPRYKVAKRGQDVALRCDPISGHVSLFWYQQALGQGPEFLTYFQNEAQLDKSGLPSDRFFAERPEGSVSTLKIQRTQQEDSAVYLCASSMGATVETQYFGPGTRLLVL.